These 6 T cell receptor beta chains were all obtained from the same sample, sequenced in a study of shared clonotypes between healthy human individuals. Assay used: immunoSEQ multiplex PCR; TCRdb lists only in-frame clones, some missing. This table holds more than 2,000,000 clones, 93% found once. Source material: naive CD4+ T cells from PBMCs. The subset here: CD45RA+ positively selected. Source of these receptors: a young man in good health. Some clones in this sample may be carry-over from other donors' samples.

This sequence joins TRBV7-7 and TRBJ2-7; either TRBD1 or TRBD2 may fit D (7 bases each). The V end lost 5 bases, the J end lost 6 bases, and 14 bases lay between the germline ends. The CDR3 has 13 residues. The germline CDR1 and CDR2 sequences are SSHAT and FNYEAQ (reference sequence). CDR3 DNA: TGTGCCAGCAGCCCCGACAGGGAGGGCGAGCAGTACTTC. This codes for CASSPDREGEQYF.

The sample holds a few counts of this clone. The sample holds other DNA sequences that translate to the same CDR3. The gene calls are TRBV19 and TRBJ1-1, with unresolved D. Trimming stripped 3 bases from V and 2 bases from J, with 1 base between. This CDR3 comprises 11 residues. Germline CDR1 reads LNHDA; CDR2 reads SQIVND (reference sequence). The CDR3 region has the DNA TGTGCCAGTAGTATTAACACTGAAGCTTTCTTT. Translated, it gives CASSINTEAFF.

The chain combines TRBV23-1 with TRBJ2-1; D is possibly TRBD1 or TRBD2 (5 bases each). TRBV23-1 is identified as an open reading frame with a role that is uncertain. The CDR3 is 14 residues long. The V gene lost 2 bases and the J gene lost 9 bases, with 14 bases spanning the gap. The CDR3 DNA is TGCGCCAGCAGTCAAAACCGGGACGGCGGTGAGCAGTTCTTC. It codes for CASSQNRDGGEQFF.

A note on this clone: One end of the junction does not line up with germline, which may come from a read error. The chain employs TRBV5-8 and TRBJ2-3; weak D call: TRBD2 (7 bases). This CDR3 spans 12 amino acids. Germline CDR1 is SGHTS and CDR2 is YDEGEE. This CDR3 reads CASSLPSGRGGF. DNA of the CDR3: TGTGCCAGCAGCTTGCCTAGCGGAAGGGGGGGGTTT.

With respect to this clone: Additional DNA sequences in this sample encode the identical CDR3. The chain couples TRBV20-1 to TRBJ2-1; tentatively, D is TRBD2 (5 bases). Germline V lookup: CDR1 DFQATT, CDR2 SNEGSKA (reference sequence). Trimming stripped 3 bases from V and 6 bases from J, with 6 bases between. The CDR3 totals 11 residues. CDR3 residues: CSASAGNEQFF. As DNA, the CDR3 is TGCAGTGCTAGTGCGGGCAATGAGCAGTTCTTC.

The CDR3 DNA sequence: TGCGCCAGCAGCTACGGGACAGCTAATCAGCCCCAGCATTTT. Translated, it gives CASSYGTANQPQHF. The V and J genes are TRBV5-1 and TRBJ1-5; 7 bases match TRBD1. The ends lost 3 bases at V and 4 bases at J; junction bases unmatched: 4. Germline CDR1 SGHRS, CDR2 YFSETQ. This CDR3 spans 14 amino acids.